A single sample gave rise to the 32 T cell receptor beta chains below, sequenced in a study of naive and memory T cell subsets. Two oligonucleotides, mixed equimolar, formed the beta constant-region primer covering TRBC1 and TRBC2. Four rounds of PCR amplified the ligated cDNA using nested alpha and beta constant-region primers plus SP2. Using its own MiXCR run on the UMI-ligation and nested PCR reads, TCRdb lists one record per CDR3 protein. The sample holds roughly 130,000 distinct CDR3 sequences, 36% seen once. The material sequenced was central memory CD4+ T cells from blood. Receptors originate from a human donor in good health.

This clonotype appeared many times. This chain joins TRBV20-1 and TRBJ2-3; TRBD2 matches 9 bases. Unmatched junction bases numbered 14, after V lost 0 bases and J lost 4 bases. Germline-derived CDR1 and CDR2 are DFQATT and SNEGSKA (reference sequence). There are 18 residues in the CDR3. For the CDR3, the DNA is TGCAGTGCTAGAGATTTTAAGGCGGGAGGGCCGATGGCAGATACGCAGTATTTT. This encodes CSARDFKAGGPMADTQYF.

J is TRBJ1-1 and V is TRBV5-1, with D perhaps TRBD1 (6 bases). CDR3 length: 14 amino acids. Germline V gives CDR1 SGHRS, CDR2 YFSETQ. Trimming removed 6 bases from V and 1 base from J, with 13 bases in between. The CDR3, as DNA: TGCGCCAGCAATCAAGGACAGCCGAACACTGAAGCTTTCTTT. Translated, it gives CASNQGQPNTEAFF.

There are a few counts of this clonotype. The rearrangement links TRBV29-1 to TRBJ2-5; 13 bases match TRBD2. Trimming took 8 bases from V and 4 from J; bases not matched to a gene: 10. Germline CDR1 reads SQVTM; CDR2 reads ANQGSEA. This CDR3 comprises 15 residues. The CDR3 DNA is TGCAGCACACGGACTAGCGGGAGTGTGGGAGAGACCCAGTACTTC. Translation: CSTRTSGSVGETQYF.

This clonotype was seen a handful of times. The chain recombines TRBV28 with TRBJ2-3; 13 nucleotides line up with TRBD2. CDR1 is MDHEN and CDR2 is SYDVKM in the germline V gene. V shed 5 bases, J shed 7 bases, and the junction held 9 bases outside the gene matches. CDR3 size: 16 residues. For the CDR3, the DNA is TGTGCCAGCAGTCCAGGACTAGCGGGAGATGGCTATACGCAGTATTTT. Its protein product is CASSPGLAGDGYTQYF. Using reference TRBV28 and TRBJ2-3 for the parts outside the CDR3, the full variable domain is DVKVTQSSRYLVKRTGEKVFLECVQDMDHENMFWYRQDPGLGLRLIYFSYDVKMKEKGDIPEGYSVSREKKERFSLILESASTNQTSMYLCASSPGLAGDGYTQYFGPGTRLTVL.

V and J are TRBV10-3 and TRBJ1-6; tentatively, D is TRBD1 (6 bases). Germline-derived CDR1 and CDR2 are ENHRY and SYGVKD. The ends were cut back, 8 bases at V and 10 bases at J, with 15 bases in the middle. This CDR3 spans 13 amino acids. CDR3 in amino acids: CAIRGGDGSPLHF. Here the CDR3 DNA reads TGTGCCATCCGAGGGGGTGACGGCTCACCCCTCCACTTT.

This clonotype was detected only a few times. This chain uses TRBV18 with TRBJ2-1; no clear D gene. Germline loops: CDR1 KGHSH, CDR2 LQKENI. The CDR3 totals 11 residues. V shed 4 bases and J shed 8 bases, with 6 bases lying between them. The CDR3 protein is CASSLVYEQFF. For the CDR3, the DNA is TGTGCCAGCTCACTTGTATATGAGCAGTTCTTC.

The rearrangement links TRBV29-1 to TRBJ1-1, with 9 bases fitting TRBD1. V shed 6 bases, J shed 11 bases, and the junction held 13 bases outside the gene matches. Germline loops: CDR1 SQVTM, CDR2 ANQGSEA. The CDR3 sequence is 13 residues long. CDR3 sequence: CSVSGTGNSGAFF. The CDR3 DNA sequence: TGCAGCGTCAGTGGGACAGGGAACAGCGGGGCTTTCTTT. The full variable domain, rest sourced from reference TRBV29-1 and TRBJ1-1, is SAVISQKPSRDICQRGTSLTIQCQVDSQVTMMFWYRQQPGQSLTLIATANQGSEATYESGFVIDKFPISRPNLTFSTLTVSNMSPEDSSIYLCSVSGTGNSGAFFGQGTRLTVV.

The chain is built from TRBV7-8 and TRBJ2-1; D gene uncertain. CDR1 SGHVS and CDR2 FQNEAQ come from the germline V gene. The V and J ends lost 3 bases and 5 bases respectively, with 2 bases between them. This CDR3 region has 11 residues. The CDR3 protein is CASSFHNEQFF. The CDR3 DNA reads TGTGCCAGCAGCTTCCACAATGAGCAGTTCTTC. Based on the CDR3 plus reference TRBV7-8 and TRBJ2-1, the full variable domain is GAGVSQSPRYKVAKRGQDVALRCDPISGHVSLFWYQQALGQGPEFLTYFQNEAQLDKSGLPSDRFFAERPEGSVSTLKIQRTQQEDSAVYLCASSFHNEQFFGPGTRLTVL.

The V gene is TRBV12-5, the J gene TRBJ2-1, with 8 nucleotides matching TRBD1. The ends lost 1 base at V and 9 bases at J; junction bases unmatched: 8. CDR3 size: 15 residues. Germline values: CDR1 LGHNT, CDR2 FRNRAP. The CDR3 DNA follows: TGTGCTAGTGGTTTGGCCATTCCAGGGGGCGGTGAGCAGTTCTTC. It translates to CASGLAIPGGGEQFF.

There are a few counts of this clonotype. The rearrangement uses TRBV20-1 and TRBJ2-7; 10 bases are shared with TRBD1. Germline loops: CDR1 DFQATT, CDR2 SNEGSKA (reference sequence). Trimming took 4 bases from V and 5 from J; bases not matched to a gene: 5. The CDR3 spans 13 residues. CDR3 protein: CSAKDRGQDEQYF. The CDR3 region has the DNA TGCAGTGCTAAAGACAGGGGGCAGGACGAGCAGTACTTC.

This clonotype has more than one count but fewer than ten. V gene TRBV2 combines with J gene TRBJ2-1; D unresolved. The CDR3 length is 13 residues. Trimming cost V 4 bases and J 3 bases, with 7 bases left between them. Per the germline V gene, CDR1 is SNHLY and CDR2 is FYNNEI. CDR3 region: CASSGYNYNEQFF. In nucleotides, the CDR3 is TGTGCCAGCAGTGGGTACAACTACAATGAGCAGTTCTTC.

This rearrangement joins TRBV12-3 or TRBV12-4 to TRBJ2-1; D perhaps matches TRBD1 (6 bases). Trimming removed 6 bases at V and 5 bases at J, with 11 bases between. The CDR3 loop spans 13 amino acids. In DNA, the CDR3 is TGTGCCAGCAGCAATGGACAGCACAATGAGCAGTTCTTC. Translation: CASSNGQHNEQFF.

This clonotype came up a few times. The CDR3 nucleotides read TGTGCCAGCAGCTTAAACCGACAAGTCACTGAAGCTTTCTTT. This gives the protein CASSLNRQVTEAFF. This rearrangement joins TRBV11-2 to TRBJ1-1; D unresolved. The CDR3 contains 14 residues. V lost 2 bases and J lost 4, with 11 bases in between. Germline CDR1 and CDR2: SGHAT and FQNNGV.

V usage is TRBV13 and J usage is TRBJ1-1, with TRBD1 matching 7 bases. The CDR3 totals 15 residues. Germline assignment: CDR1 PRHDT and CDR2 FYEKMQ (reference sequence). The ends lost 5 bases at V and 1 base at J; junction bases unmatched: 7. CDR3: CASSPRTGSNTEAFF. The CDR3 DNA sequence: TGTGCCAGCAGCCCCCGGACAGGATCGAACACTGAAGCTTTCTTT.

This sequence joins TRBV7-9 and TRBJ2-1; D is possibly TRBD2 (6 bases). The CDR3 spans 15 residues. Trimming took 1 base from V and 4 from J, leaving 11 bases between them. Per the germline V gene, CDR1 is SEHNR and CDR2 is FQNEAQ (reference sequence). The CDR3 here is CASSLGMGGYNEQFF. In DNA form, the CDR3 reads TGTGCCAGCAGCTTAGGAATGGGGGGATACAATGAGCAGTTCTTC.

This chain connects TRBV11-2 to TRBJ1-4; TRBD1 matches 7 bases. CDR3 size: 17 residues. Trimming cost V 5 bases and J 0 bases; bases outside gene matches: 9. The germline V gene has CDR1 SGHAT and CDR2 FQNNGV. The chain's CDR3 is CASSRGTDFATNEKLFF. CDR3 sequence (DNA): TGTGCCAGCAGCCGGGGGACAGACTTTGCAACTAATGAAAAACTGTTTTTT.

The chain combines TRBV3-1 with TRBJ1-1; perhaps TRBD1 as D (6 bases). Trimming pared 0 bases from V and 10 bases from J, leaving 15 bases between. The CDR3 contains 14 residues. The germline gives CDR1 LGHDT, CDR2 YNNKEL (reference sequence). Here the CDR3 reads CASSQDLKAGAAFF. For the CDR3, the DNA is TGTGCCAGCAGCCAAGATCTGAAGGCAGGGGCAGCTTTCTTT.

V gene TRBV6-1 combines with J gene TRBJ2-7, with 7 bases fitting TRBD1. Germline CDR1 MNHNS, CDR2 SASEGT. The CDR3 consists of 13 residues. J gave up 3 bases and V 10 bases, and 9 bases lay outside the gene matches. CDR3 DNA: TGTGCCACAGGGGGTATCTCCCTCTACGAGCAGTACTTC. The encoded protein is CATGGISLYEQYF.

This clonotype was picked up a small number of times. The chain has TRBV20-1 and TRBJ1-1, with D possibly being TRBD1 (5 bases). The germline V gene has CDR1 DFQATT and CDR2 SNEGSKA (reference sequence). This CDR3 contains 13 residues. V was cut by 3 bases and J by 3 bases, with 11 bases left in between. The CDR3 protein is CSASRGGDTEAFF. CDR3 nucleotides: TGCAGTGCTAGTAGAGGAGGGGACACTGAAGCTTTCTTT.

This clonotype was counted between two and nine times. V is TRBV6-5 and J is TRBJ1-5; no clear D gene. The CDR3 has 15 amino acids. Germline V gene sequence: CDR1 MNHEY, CDR2 SVGAGI. V lost 7 bases to trimming and J lost 7 bases, with 20 bases between them. The CDR3 reads CASTPNRNFDQPQHF. For the CDR3, the DNA is TGTGCCAGCACCCCGAATCGGAATTTCGACCAGCCCCAGCATTTT.

This clonotype was seen a few times. The V gene is TRBV10-3, the J gene TRBJ2-1, with D perhaps TRBD2 (6 bases). Trimming removed 9 bases at V and 12 bases at J, with 24 bases between. CDR1 is ENHRY and CDR2 is SYGVKD in the germline V gene. This CDR3 is 14 amino acids long. CDR3 in amino acids: CAIREVSDLNRQFF. As DNA, the CDR3 is TGTGCCATAAGGGAGGTATCTGATCTCAATCGGCAGTTCTTC.

The V call is TRBV4-1, the J call TRBJ2-3; a weak D match, TRBD2 (6 bases). V was shortened by 8 bases and J by 0 bases, with 15 bases between the two germline ends. The germline gives CDR1 MGHRA, CDR2 YSYEKL. The CDR3 runs 15 residues. CDR3 in DNA: TGCGCCAGCGGTTTGAGCGGGTCTAGCACAGATACGCAGTATTTT. This gives the protein CASGLSGSSTDTQYF.

The chain recombines TRBV6-2 or TRBV6-3 with TRBJ2-5; no reliable D call. V was clipped by 9 bases and J by 1 base, with 15 bases between them. The CDR3 consists of 14 residues. Germline assignment: CDR1 MNHEY and CDR2 SVGEGT. CDR3: CASRYQKFQETQYF. As DNA, the CDR3 is TGTGCCAGTCGATACCAAAAGTTCCAAGAGACCCAGTACTTC.

In its sample, this clonotype was seen a few times. The rearrangement uses TRBV15 and TRBJ2-1, with TRBD1 identical over 10 bases. This CDR3 comprises 17 residues. Trimming took 4 bases from V and 1 from J; bases not matched to a gene: 7. CDR1 is LNHNV and CDR2 is YYDKDF in the germline V gene (reference sequence). CDR3 loop: CATSKQPGQGSYNEQFF. CDR3 coding DNA: TGTGCCACCAGCAAACAACCGGGACAGGGGTCCTACAATGAGCAGTTCTTC.

At least ten counts were recorded for this clonotype. The J gene is TRBJ2-7, the V gene TRBV18; D is possibly TRBD1 or TRBD2 (5 bases each). The CDR3 contains 13 residues. Trimming removed 8 bases from V and 0 bases from J, with 11 bases in between. The germline V gene encodes CDR1 KGHSH and CDR2 LQKENI. CDR3 region: CASQGRPSYEQYF. CDR3 nucleotide sequence: TGTGCCAGCCAGGGACGGCCCTCCTACGAGCAGTACTTC.

This chain links TRBV28 with TRBJ2-3, with D perhaps given as TRBD1 or TRBD2 (5 bases each). The ends were cut back, 7 bases at V and 3 bases at J, with 14 bases in the middle. The CDR3 runs 14 residues. CDR1 is MDHEN, CDR2 SYDVKM, per germline. CDR3 nucleotides: TGTGCCAGCATAGAGGGGCGGAGGACAGATACGCAGTATTTT. This codes for CASIEGRRTDTQYF. Based on the CDR3 plus reference TRBV28 and TRBJ2-3, the full variable domain is DVKVTQSSRYLVKRTGEKVFLECVQDMDHENMFWYRQDPGLGLRLIYFSYDVKMKEKGDIPEGYSVSREKKERFSLILESASTNQTSMYLCASIEGRRTDTQYFGPGTRLTVL.

This clonotype has a handful of counts. The chain employs TRBV30 and TRBJ2-1; 16 bases are shared with TRBD2. V shed 2 bases, J shed 3 bases, and the junction held 16 bases outside the gene matches. The CDR3 loop spans 21 amino acids. The germline V gene has CDR1 GTSNPN and CDR2 SVGIG (reference sequence). The CDR3 DNA reads as TGTGCCTGGAGTTCAGGGACCGGGACTAGCGGGAGGGTTTTAAACTACAATGAGCAGTTCTTC. This codes for CAWSSGTGTSGRVLNYNEQFF. The variable domain in full, with the rest retrieved from reference TRBV30 and TRBJ2-1, is SQTIHQWPATLVQPVGSPLSLECTVEGTSNPNLYWYRQAAGRGLQLLFYSVGIGQISSEVPQNLSASRPQDRQFILSSKKLLLSDSGFYLCAWSSGTGTSGRVLNYNEQFFGPGTRLTVL.

V and J are TRBV20-1 and TRBJ2-3; possibly TRBD2 for D (5 bases). CDR1 is DFQATT and CDR2 is SNEGSKA in the germline V gene (reference sequence). The CDR3 covers 13 residues. Trimming left V 3 bases short and J 3 bases short, with 10 bases between. CDR3 in DNA: TGCAGTGCTAGCGGGATCCGAACAGATACGCAGTATTTT. This gives the protein CSASGIRTDTQYF.

The chain is built from TRBV6-1 and TRBJ1-6; D is possibly TRBD1 (6 bases). Germline V gene sequence: CDR1 MNHNS, CDR2 SASEGT. V lost 0 bases and J lost 6, with 9 bases in between. This CDR3 spans 15 amino acids. In DNA, the CDR3 is TGTGCCAGCAGTGAAGCTAGGGGGGCTAATTCACCCCTCCACTTT. The encoded protein is CASSEARGANSPLHF.

The CDR3 nucleotides are TGCAGCGTTGGTTCGATTTTGGATGAGCAGTTCTTC. It yields the protein CSVGSILDEQFF. The V and J genes are TRBV29-1 and TRBJ2-1; D not resolved. The V and J ends lost 4 bases and 8 bases respectively, with 12 bases between them. CDR3 length: 12 amino acids. Germline assignment: CDR1 SQVTM and CDR2 ANQGSEA.

J is TRBJ2-4 and V is TRBV14; the D is unclear. Germline-derived CDR1 and CDR2 are SGHDN and FVKESK. The CDR3 is 12 amino acids. The germline V and J ends were trimmed by 1 base and 7 bases, with 5 bases remaining between them. This CDR3 is CASSQGRNIQYF. Written as DNA, the CDR3 is TGTGCCAGCAGCCAAGGTCGGAACATTCAGTACTTC.

The chain recombines TRBV5-1 with TRBJ1-5, with unresolved D. The CDR3 totals 14 residues. Germline-derived CDR1 and CDR2 are SGHRS and YFSETQ. V was cut by 0 bases and J by 6 bases, with 10 bases left in between. DNA for the CDR3: TGCGCCAGCAGCTTGGGTCCCTTGACTCAGCCCCAGCATTTT. Amino acids: CASSLGPLTQPQHF.